The 25 T cell receptor beta chains reported below all come from one sample, sequenced in a study of sequential checkpoint blockade in melanoma. Treatment meaning: randomized to nivolumab then ipilimumab (arm A) or the reverse (arm B). The protocol was immunoSEQ multiplex PCR, while the TCRdb copy is restricted to in-frame clones and leaves out a portion. Here the sample spans just over 20,000 clones, 27% being singletons. The source was tumor tissue (inferred from file names), collected from a patient given nivolumab and ipilimumab in sequence. Receptor source: a human donor with melanoma.

This chain uses TRBV6-8 with TRBJ2-1; 8 nucleotides agree with TRBD2. CDR1 and CDR2 (germline): MNHGY, SAAAGT. V was clipped by 10 bases and J by 8 bases; unmatched bases: 13. The CDR3 consists of 14 residues. The DNA of the CDR3 is TGTGCCACTACTCAGCGGGAGAAGGGCGATGAGCAGTTCTTC. Protein sequence: CATTQREKGDEQFF.

This clone was observed a few times. The gene calls are TRBV28 and TRBJ2-3, with 13 bases identical to TRBD2. The CDR3 runs to 17 residues. Trimming at V came to 4 bases and at J to 4 bases, leaving 8 bases not matched to a gene. The germline V gene encodes CDR1 MDHEN and CDR2 SYDVKM. CDR3 DNA: TGTGCCAGCAGTTGGCTTGGACTAGCGGGAGTGGCAGATACGCAGTATTTT. This codes for CASSWLGLAGVADTQYF.

This clone was seen a handful of times. CDR3 amino acids: CAISEQGLAGNQETQYF. CDR3 DNA (partial): TGTGCCATCAGTGAGCAGGGACTAGCGGGGAATCAAGAGACCCAGTAC. The chain uses TRBV10-3 and TRBJ2-5; 13 bases are a match to TRBD2. The sequence runs out 1 residue before the end of the CDR3; the remainder is reconstructed from the germline J gene. The germline CDR1 and CDR2 sequences are ENHRY and SYGVKD. The V segment lost 2 bases and the J segment 2 bases; nucleotides outside the gene matches: 5. The CDR3 spans 17 residues.

The V gene is TRBV6-8, the J gene TRBJ2-1; 9 bases fit TRBD1. Germline V gene lookup returns CDR1 MNHGY and CDR2 SAAAGT. The CDR3 has 15 amino acids. J was trimmed by 3 bases and V by 5 bases; bases with no gene match: 5. The CDR3 DNA sequence: TGTGCCAGCAGTAGACAGGGGGAGAACTACAATGAGCAGTTCTTC. This sequence encodes CASSRQGENYNEQFF.

This chain links TRBV19 with TRBJ1-5, with unresolved D. The CDR3 is made up of 15 amino acids. V gave up 7 bases and J gave up 2 bases, with 15 bases separating them. Germline V CDR1 and CDR2: LNHDA, SQIVND (reference sequence). CDR3 amino acids: CASISTLWGNQPQHF. In DNA, the CDR3 is TGTGCCAGTATTTCCACTCTTTGGGGCAATCAGCCCCAGCATTTT.

This chain's CDR3 is CAWSISYNSPLHF. The CDR3 DNA follows: TGTGCCTGGTCTATAAGCTATAATTCACCCCTCCACTTT. J is TRBJ1-6 and V is TRBV30, with no clear D. V lost 5 bases to trimming and J lost 3 bases, with 8 bases between them. The CDR3 consists of 13 residues. Germline V CDR1 and CDR2: GTSNPN, SVGIG (reference sequence). Supplemented by reference TRBV30 and TRBJ1-6, the full variable domain reads SQTIHQWPATLVQPVGSPLSLECTVEGTSNPNLYWYRQAAGRGLQLLFYSVGIGQISSEVPQNLSASRPQDRQFILSSKKLLLSDSGFYLCAWSISYNSPLHFGNGTRLTVT.

This chain links TRBV16 with TRBJ2-3; 7 bases align to TRBD2. The CDR3 length is 14 residues. Per the germline V gene, CDR1 is KGHSY and CDR2 is FQNENV. Trimming removed 0 bases from V and 11 bases from J; junction bases left unmatched: 8. The CDR3 nucleotides read TGTGCCAGCAGCCAATCGACGGGCCCGGGGGGGCAGTATTTT. This sequence encodes CASSQSTGPGGQYF.

This clone appeared a few times. The gene calls are TRBV28 and TRBJ1-2; D remains unclear. This CDR3 region has 15 residues. The germline V gene has CDR1 MDHEN and CDR2 SYDVKM. Trimming pared 4 bases from V and 2 bases from J, leaving 14 bases between. As DNA, the CDR3 is TGTGCCAGCAGTTCTGGACTGGGTAGGAACTATGGCTACACCTTC. This encodes CASSSGLGRNYGYTF.

There are a few counts of this clone. The chain employs TRBV6-8 and TRBJ1-5, with D unclear. The germline V and J ends were trimmed by 5 bases and 7 bases, with 9 bases remaining between them. The CDR3 consists of 12 residues. Germline CDR1 MNHGY, CDR2 SAAAGT. The chain's CDR3 is CASSGVYQPQHF. CDR3 coding DNA: TGTGCCAGCAGTGGGGTGTACCAGCCCCAGCATTTT.

This clone has only a few counts. The V call is TRBV6-8, the J call TRBJ2-4, with 8 bases matching TRBD2. The ends lost 5 bases at V and 10 bases at J; junction bases unmatched: 7. CDR1 and CDR2 from the germline V gene are MNHGY and SAAAGT. The CDR3 length is 13 residues. CDR3 protein: CASSPGGARIQYF. The DNA for the CDR3 is TGTGCCAGCAGTCCCGGGGGGGCGCGTATTCAGTACTTC.

V is TRBV10-3 and J is TRBJ2-1; TRBD1 agrees at 10 bases. The CDR3 sequence is 14 residues long. With V trimmed by 10 bases and J by 5 bases, 8 bases remained unmatched. In germline, CDR1 is ENHRY, CDR2 SYGVKD. The CDR3 loop is CATDRGLDNNEQFF. The CDR3, as DNA: TGTGCCACCGACAGGGGGCTCGATAACAATGAGCAGTTCTTC.

This clone was observed a handful of times. Written as DNA, the CDR3 is TGCGCCAGCAGCGTACAACAGGGGGCCGGAGAGACCCAGTACTTC. Amino acids: CASSVQQGAGETQYF. The gene calls are TRBV5-1 and TRBJ2-5; 9 bases agree with TRBD1. V lost 4 bases to trimming and J lost 4 bases; unmatched junction nucleotides: 8. The CDR3 sequence is 15 residues long. Germline V lookup: CDR1 SGHRS, CDR2 YFSETQ. Drawing the rest from reference TRBV5-1 and TRBJ2-5, the complete variable domain is KAGVTQTPRYLIKTRGQQVTLSCSPISGHRSVSWYQQTPGQGLQFLFEYFSETQRNKGNFPGRFSGRQFSNSRSEMNVSTLELGDSALYLCASSVQQGAGETQYFGPGTRLLVL.

In this sample, this clone turned up a few times. This chain connects TRBV27 to TRBJ2-6; 9 nucleotides match TRBD2. In germline, CDR1 is MNHEY, CDR2 SMNVEV (reference sequence). The CDR3 has 16 residues. Trimming removed 5 bases from V and 0 bases from J; junction bases left unmatched: 2. The CDR3 DNA sequence: TGTGCCAGCAGTCTTAGCGGGAGCTCTGGGGCCAACGTCCTGACTTTC. Protein sequence: CASSLSGSSGANVLTF.

The chain carries TRBV28 and TRBJ1-1; the D is unclear. The germline V and J ends were trimmed by 4 bases and 0 bases, with 12 bases remaining between them. The CDR3 has 15 residues. Per germline, CDR1 MDHEN and CDR2 SYDVKM. The chain's CDR3 is CASSSTDAMNTEAFF. Here the CDR3 DNA reads TGTGCCAGCAGTTCAACCGACGCGATGAACACTGAAGCTTTCTTT.

This clone showed up just a few times. The genes are TRBV23-1 and TRBJ2-2; D remains ambiguous. TRBV23-1 is sorted into the ORF group, with uncertain function. V lost 6 bases to trimming and J lost 6 bases, with 14 bases between them. The CDR3 has 14 amino acids. The CDR3: CASSQGSLAGELFF. In DNA form, the CDR3 reads TGCGCCAGCAGCCAAGGTTCTTTAGCCGGGGAGCTGTTTTTT.

This clone has a count of ten or more. The rearrangement uses TRBV11-3 and TRBJ1-1; possibly TRBD1 for D (5 bases). The germline V gene has CDR1 SGHNT and CDR2 YENEEA. CDR3 length equals 14 residues. Deletions cut 0 bases from V and 4 bases from J, with 9 bases between. CDR3 sequence reads: CASSLDLGGTEAFF. The DNA for the CDR3 is TGTGCCAGCAGCTTAGATTTGGGGGGCACTGAAGCTTTCTTT.

CDR3 loop: CASSYSTVGETQYF. CDR3 DNA: TGTGCCAGCAGTTACTCGACAGTGGGGGAGACCCAGTACTTC. The chain is built from TRBV6-8 and TRBJ2-5, with D possibly matching TRBD1 (5 bases). CDR1 is MNHGY, CDR2 SAAAGT, per germline. The CDR3 contains 14 residues. Between the trimmed V and J ends, which lost 0 bases and 5 bases, there was a span of 10 bases.

This chain joins TRBV1 and TRBJ2-1; TRBD2 is the table's D call, not checked against the DNA. TRBV1 counts as a pseudogene. The CDR3 loop spans 13 amino acids. The chain's CDR3 is CASSSASGNEQFF. The CDR3 DNA reads as TGCGCCAGCAGCTCGGCCAGCGGCAATGAGCAGTTCTTC.

The chain is built from TRBV10-2 and TRBJ1-6, with D tentatively TRBD1 (6 bases). Germline CDR1 reads WSHSY; CDR2 reads SAAADI. V was trimmed by 7 bases and J by 8 bases, leaving 15 bases between them. CDR3 length equals 14 residues. The CDR3 region is CASNIRGSHSPLHF. The CDR3 DNA is TGCGCCAGCAACATCAGGGGTAGTCATTCACCCCTCCACTTT.

Notes on this clone: At one end the junction does not follow the germline gene, possibly because of a read error. The rearrangement links TRBV6-7 to TRBJ1-5, with 10 bases fitting TRBD1. TRBV6-7 is an ORF, with its function uncertain. The CDR3 length is 17 residues. CDR3 sequence reads: CAISDPGTGVINQPQHF. The CDR3 DNA follows: TGTGCCATCAGTGACCCCGGGACAGGGGTTATCAATCAGCCCCAGCATTTT.

This clone has ten or more counts. CDR3 nucleotides: TGTGCCAGCACCAGACAGGGTCTGACAGATACGCAGTATTTT. Translating it yields CASTRQGLTDTQYF. The chain joins TRBV6-8 to TRBJ2-3; 7 nucleotides line up with TRBD1. There are 14 residues in the CDR3. The germline V gene has CDR1 MNHGY and CDR2 SAAAGT. V lost 7 bases to trimming and J lost 3 bases; unmatched junction nucleotides: 7.

This clone was seen repeatedly, ten times or more. The chain carries TRBV6-8 and TRBJ2-7; 13 nucleotides line up with TRBD2. The CDR3 is made up of 15 amino acids. Germline V gene lookup returns CDR1 MNHGY and CDR2 SAAAGT. V lost 2 bases and J lost 2; bases outside the gene matches: 0. For the CDR3, the DNA is TGTGCCAGCAGTTACGGACTAGCGGGGGCCTACGAGCAGTACTTC. This translates into CASSYGLAGAYEQYF.

The CDR3 DNA sequence: TGTGTTAGCGGGGGACCACCTTCCACAGATACGCAGTATTTT. It translates to CVSGGPPSTDTQYF. V gene TRBV28 combines with J gene TRBJ2-3; TRBD2 matches 9 bases. The germline CDR1 and CDR2 sequences are MDHEN and SYDVKM. This CDR3 region has 14 residues. Together with reference TRBV28 and TRBJ2-3, the CDR3 gives the full variable domain: DVKVTQSSRYLVKRTGEKVFLECVQDMDHENMFWYRQDPGLGLRLIYFSYDVKMKEKGDIPEGYSVSREKKERFSLILESASTNQTSMYLCVSGGPPSTDTQYFGPGTRLTVL.

The chain couples TRBV28 to TRBJ2-2; D ambiguous. The CDR3 contains 13 residues. CDR1 MDHEN and CDR2 SYDVKM come from the germline V gene. Deletions cut 8 bases from V and 5 bases from J, with 12 bases between. The DNA of the CDR3 is TGTGCCAGCCGCTTAGAAGGGACCGGGGAGCTGTTTTTT. Amino acids: CASRLEGTGELFF.

There are many counts of this clone. This chain connects TRBV11-3 to TRBJ1-1, with 8 bases lining up with TRBD1. The V gene end was trimmed by 4 bases and the J gene end by 1 base; junction bases not matched to a gene: 5. Germline-derived CDR1 and CDR2 are SGHNT and YENEEA. This CDR3 has 15 residues. CDR3 amino acids: CASSSRTGPNTEAFF. For the CDR3, the DNA is TGTGCCAGCAGCTCCCGGACAGGGCCGAACACTGAAGCTTTCTTT.